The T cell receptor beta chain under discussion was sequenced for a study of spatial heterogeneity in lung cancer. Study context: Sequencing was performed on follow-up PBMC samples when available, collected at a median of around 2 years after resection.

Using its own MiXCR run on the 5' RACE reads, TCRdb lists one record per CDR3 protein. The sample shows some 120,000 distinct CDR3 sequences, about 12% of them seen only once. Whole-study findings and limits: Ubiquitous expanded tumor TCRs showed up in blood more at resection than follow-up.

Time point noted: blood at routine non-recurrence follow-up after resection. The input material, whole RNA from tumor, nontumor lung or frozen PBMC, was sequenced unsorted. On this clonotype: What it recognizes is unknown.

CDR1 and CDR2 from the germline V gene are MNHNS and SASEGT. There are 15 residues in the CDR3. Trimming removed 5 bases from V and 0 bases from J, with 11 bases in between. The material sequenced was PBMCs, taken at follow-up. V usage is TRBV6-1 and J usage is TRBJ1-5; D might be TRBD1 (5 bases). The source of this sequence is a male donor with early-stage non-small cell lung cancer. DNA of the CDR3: TGTGCCAGCAGTTTGACAGCTTATAGCAATCAGCCCCAGCATTTT. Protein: CASSLTAYSNQPQHF.